Shown below are 10 T cell receptor beta chains from a single sample sequenced in a study of OX40 agonist ivuxolimab in advanced cancers. The repertoire was sequenced with immunoSEQ multiplex PCR; TCRdb's copy has only in-frame clones and lacks some. Found here are around 49,000 clones, roughly 84% of them singletons; the top ten hold around 16%. Sequencing was performed on CD4+ or CD8+ T cells sorted from blood, taken in a trial of the OX40 agonist ivuxolimab. The source of these receptors is an adult with an advanced solid tumor such as melanoma, head and neck, liver or kidney cancer.

This clone was found a few times. The V and J genes are TRBV7-9 and TRBJ1-1; D call uncertain. Germline-derived CDR1 and CDR2 are SEHNR and FQNEAQ (reference sequence). The CDR3 length is 13 residues. Deletions cut 4 bases from V and 7 bases from J, with 13 bases between. The CDR3 reads CASSSPGEIEAFF. DNA of the CDR3: TGTGCCAGCAGCTCCCCTGGGGAGATTGAAGCTTTCTTT.

The chain carries TRBV28 and TRBJ1-5, with a possible D match to TRBD1 (6 bases). The CDR3 is 15 residues long. V was clipped by 6 bases and J by 6 bases, with 18 bases between them. The germline V gene has CDR1 MDHEN and CDR2 SYDVKM. CDR3 protein: CASSRRGAGSQPQHF. The CDR3 DNA reads as TGTGCCAGCAGCCGACGGGGGGCCGGTAGTCAGCCCCAGCATTTT.

The V and J genes are TRBV9 and TRBJ2-3, with D possibly TRBD2 on 6 matching bases. The CDR3 is made up of 14 amino acids. CDR1 is SGDLS and CDR2 is YYNGEE in the germline V gene. The ends were cut back, 4 bases at V and 1 base at J, with 10 bases in the middle. This CDR3 is CASSRRLGTDTQYF. As DNA, the CDR3 is TGTGCCAGCAGCCGGCGACTAGGCACAGATACGCAGTATTTT.

There are a few counts of this clone. The CDR3 protein is CASSIDWASGRRYNEQFF. CDR3 in DNA: TGTGCCAGTAGTATAGACTGGGCTAGCGGGAGGAGGTACAATGAGCAGTTCTTC. The rearrangement joins TRBV19 to TRBJ2-1; 11 nucleotides match TRBD2. After removal of 0 bases from V and 4 bases from J, the junction contained 8 bases not matched to a gene. CDR3 size: 18 residues. Looked up from germline, CDR1 is LNHDA and CDR2 is SQIVND (reference sequence).

This chain connects TRBV11-3 to TRBJ2-1; no clear D. Deletions cut 1 base from V and 5 bases from J, with 6 bases between. CDR1 and CDR2 from the germline V gene are SGHNT and YENEEA. The CDR3 covers 13 residues. The CDR3, as DNA: TGTGCCAGCAGCTTAGGTCTCCACAATGAGCAGTTCTTC. Its translation: CASSLGLHNEQFF.

The chain is built from TRBV2 and TRBJ2-5; D remains ambiguous. Trimming removed 3 bases at V and 2 bases at J, with 13 bases between. Germline V gene data show CDR1 as SNHLY and CDR2 as FYNNEI. This CDR3 contains 15 residues. CDR3: CASSEVPPPQETQYF. The CDR3 DNA follows: TGTGCCAGCAGTGAGGTACCCCCTCCACAAGAGACCCAGTACTTC.

This chain links TRBV9 with TRBJ2-1; D is unclear. CDR1 and CDR2 (germline): SGDLS, YYNGEE. The CDR3 is made up of 17 amino acids. V was trimmed by 0 bases and J by 1 base, leaving 14 bases between them. This chain's CDR3 is CASSVESNQLSYNEQFF. DNA of the CDR3: TGTGCCAGCAGCGTAGAATCTAACCAACTATCCTACAATGAGCAGTTCTTC.

The V call is TRBV21-1, the J call TRBJ1-1; TRBD1, the table's D call, lacks a check against the DNA. TRBV21-1 is reported as a pseudogene. The CDR3 is 17 residues long. The chain's CDR3 is CASSKNRDRGQNTEAFF. CDR3 nucleotides: TGTGCCAGCAGCAAAAATCGGGACAGGGGACAGAACACTGAAGCTTTCTTT.

This chain links TRBV28 with TRBJ1-2; 9 bases fit TRBD1. The CDR3 sequence is 15 residues long. Germline trimming cut 3 bases from V and 5 bases from J; bases unmatched to any gene: 7. Germline V CDR1 and CDR2: MDHEN, SYDVKM. CDR3 protein: CASSLPQGAVYGYTF. The CDR3 coding sequence is TGTGCCAGCAGTTTGCCACAGGGGGCCGTTTATGGCTACACCTTC.

The chain recombines TRBV10-3 with TRBJ1-5; unclear D gene. The CDR3 spans 14 residues. V was cut by 2 bases and J by 0 bases, with 5 bases left in between. Germline assignment: CDR1 ENHRY and CDR2 SYGVKD. The CDR3 bases are TGTGCCATCAGTGAGGATATTAGCAATCAGCCCCAGCATTTT. Amino acids: CAISEDISNQPQHF.